This TCR beta chain is from a study of beta chain features in type 1 diabetes. Across the study: Researchers looked at about 110 million sorted cells across all samples.

This clone was observed a few times. Its specificity is unknown. Findings of the study overall: Moderate yet significant TCRB CDR3 shortening was seen in Type 1 diabetes patients in all four CD4+ subsets. Short templates might get an advantage during PCR, and this would be equal in patients and controls. The question of HLA type influencing TCRB rearrangement was one that remained unresolved here.

CDR1 is SGHTS, CDR2 YDEGEE, per germline. The V gene end was trimmed by 5 bases and the J gene end by 4 bases; junction bases not matched to a gene: 9. This CDR3 is built from 17 residues. cDNA synthesis used the whole RNA isolate, giving expressed TCRB sequences. Profiled with immunoSEQ multiplex PCR; TCRdb holds only in-frame clones, not every one. The sample consists of 500,000 to 650,000 clones, over 10% of them appearing once. The chain joins TRBV5-8 to TRBJ2-7; 16 nucleotides match TRBD2. The material sequenced was naive CD4+ T cells from blood. This clonotype originated in a man aged 25-40 years with type 1 diabetes. The CDR3 bases are TGTGCCAGCAGTTACACCGGGACTAGCGGGGGGGCATACGAGCAGTACTTC. Translated: CASSYTGTSGGAYEQYF.